This paragraph covers one TCR beta chain sequence. Its target is unknown. This entry is derived from a study of CD8 T cells in ankylosing spondylitis. General observations from the study: Past studies reported some motif variants in reactive arthritis synovial fluid and blood. Characteristic of ankylosing spondylitis blood, it appeared, was a TCR beta motif comprising about 8 highly homologous variants.

TCRdb re-called the 5' RACE reads with MiXCR, one entry per CDR3 protein. Here the sample spans hundreds of thousands of distinct CDR3 sequences, around a quarter being singletons. The CDR3 extends over 16 amino acids. Germline loops: CDR1 SGHRS, CDR2 YFSETQ. Trimming took 1 base from V and 3 from J; bases not matched to a gene: 8. The TCR was taken from a male donor with ankylosing spondylitis or in good health (not recorded which). The chain couples TRBV5-1 to TRBJ2-3, with TRBD2 matching 7 bases. Sequencing used blood, either unsorted or a sorted T cell fraction (not recorded which). The CDR3 loop is CASSLSLAEGTDTQYF. In nucleotides, the CDR3 is TGCGCCAGCAGCTTGTCCCTAGCGGAAGGAACAGATACGCAGTATTTT.